This passage covers 7 T cell receptor beta chains from one sample sequenced in a study of regulatory T cells in long-lasting Graves disease. Researchers made TCR beta libraries by using iRepertoire HTBI primers and running Arm-PCR on CDR3 regions. One entry per CDR3 protein, called by TCRdb with MiXCR from the multiplex PCR reads. The data show about 450,000 distinct CDR3 sequences, roughly a quarter seen once. The time point denotes: persistent/refractory GD, antithyroid drugs over 5 years with positive TRAb. The TCR library used RNA extracted from PBMCs. Specimen: peripheral blood mononuclear cells (PBMCs), collected when the disease was refractory, from a patient treated with antithyroid drugs. Receptors originate from a female donor with Graves disease.

CDR3: CAISDTGTGNTYEQYF. CDR3 sequence (DNA): TGTGCCATCAGCGATACCGGGACAGGGAATACCTACGAGCAGTACTTC. The V and J genes are TRBV10-3 and TRBJ2-7, with 9 bases lining up with TRBD1. V shed 6 bases, J shed 2 bases, and the junction held 11 bases outside the gene matches. Germline assignment: CDR1 ENHRY and CDR2 SYGVKD. The CDR3 length is 16 residues.

In its sample, this clonotype was seen many times. The chain combines TRBV28 with TRBJ2-7; no clear D gene. Germline CDR1 and CDR2: MDHEN and SYDVKM. The CDR3 totals 12 residues. Trimming removed 5 bases from V and 4 bases from J, with 9 bases in between. The chain's CDR3 is CASSGAPYEQYF. The CDR3 DNA sequence: TGTGCCAGCAGTGGAGCTCCTTACGAGCAGTACTTC.

This clonotype was seen many times. The CDR3 is CASSLVGTHTEAFF. CDR3 DNA: TGTGCCAGCAGTTTAGTAGGAACACACACTGAAGCTTTCTTT. This rearrangement joins TRBV12-3 or TRBV12-4 to TRBJ1-1; D gene uncertain. V shed 1 base and J shed 3 bases, with 9 bases lying between them. This CDR3 is 14 amino acids long.

This clonotype turned up a few times. The rearrangement links TRBV7-9 to TRBJ1-3, with 10 bases identical to TRBD1. The V and J ends lost 2 bases and 4 bases, in that order; junction bases with no gene match: 5. There are 16 residues in the CDR3. Per germline, CDR1 SEHNR and CDR2 FQNEAQ (reference sequence). CDR3 in amino acids: CASSLLGQGPGNTIYF. CDR3 coding DNA: TGTGCCAGCAGCTTATTGGGACAGGGGCCCGGAAACACCATATATTTT.

This clonotype was recorded at least ten times. CDR3 sequence: CASSLQGSWAQETQYF. The CDR3 nucleotides are TGTGCCAGCAGCCTTCAGGGGAGTTGGGCCCAAGAGACCCAGTACTTC. This chain uses TRBV28 with TRBJ2-5, with D maybe TRBD1 (6 bases). The CDR3 is 16 amino acids. The V end was cut by 6 bases, the J end by 1 base, with 18 bases between. CDR1 MDHEN and CDR2 SYDVKM come from the germline V gene. The whole variable domain, remainder taken from reference TRBV28 and TRBJ2-5, is DVKVTQSSRYLVKRTGEKVFLECVQDMDHENMFWYRQDPGLGLRLIYFSYDVKMKEKGDIPEGYSVSREKKERFSLILESASTNQTSMYLCASSLQGSWAQETQYFGPGTRLLVL.

Turning to this clonotype: A read error is likely, as this CDR3 ends without the conserved phenylalanine or tryptophan. No DNA is shown, since the ends of the CDR3 on it are uncertain; the CDR3 is the one TCRdb lists. The CDR3 reads CAGTSGFKNIQHL. The genes are TRBV30 and TRBJ2-4; the table gives TRBD2 as D, unverified against the DNA. Germline values: CDR1 GTSNPN, CDR2 SVGIG (reference sequence). Both ends counted, the CDR3 spans 13 residues.

This clonotype was recorded once. This chain connects TRBV7-9 to TRBJ2-2; 9 bases map to TRBD1. Germline assignment: CDR1 SEHNR and CDR2 FQNEAQ (reference sequence). The CDR3 consists of 16 residues. Unmatched junction bases numbered 9, after V lost 5 bases and J lost 5 bases. For the CDR3, the DNA is TGTGCCAGCAGCCGGGACAGGGACAGTGTAACCGGGGAGCTGTTTTTT. Encoded protein: CASSRDRDSVTGELFF.